The 7 T cell receptor beta chains below all came from one sample that was sequenced in a study of vaccination and CD4 T cells after COVID-19. Sequence data for DNA of cultured CD4+ T cells were generated by the Oncomine TCR Beta short-read assay. MiXCR, applied by TCRdb to the PCR reads, yields one record per CDR3 protein. The sample has about 15,000 distinct CDR3 sequences, around 52% seen once. Their antigens remain unidentified. The treatment: roughly 11-day PBMC culture with coronavirus spike peptide pools or control peptides (ViraFEST assay). Specimen: CD4+ T cells from blood, cultured in vitro. These receptors came from a human donor who had recovered from COVID-19.

This clonotype appeared a few times. The chain couples TRBV6-5 to TRBJ2-7, with 11 bases lining up with TRBD1. V shed 2 bases and J 2 bases; nucleotides not matched to a gene: 5. Looked up from germline, CDR1 is MNHEY and CDR2 is SVGAGI. This CDR3 is 16 amino acids long. Here the CDR3 reads CASSYRGQGAAYEQYF. Written as DNA, the CDR3 is TGTGCCAGCAGTTACCGCGGACAGGGGGCCGCCTACGAGCAGTACTTC.

The V gene is TRBV20-1, the J gene TRBJ2-3; D may be TRBD2 (6 bases). In germline, CDR1 is DFQATT, CDR2 SNEGSKA (reference sequence). This CDR3 comprises 12 residues. Trimming cost V 4 bases and J 4 bases, with 9 bases left between them. The CDR3 protein is CSATTSPDTQYF. CDR3 DNA sequence: TGCAGTGCTACCACTAGCCCAGATACGCAGTATTTT.

CDR3 nucleotides: TGTGCCAGCTCACTGGTCAGGGGAGTGGATCAGCCCCAGCATTTT. Translation gives CASSLVRGVDQPQHF. V and J are TRBV18 and TRBJ1-5; possible D gene TRBD1, 6 bases. Germline CDR1 KGHSH, CDR2 LQKENI. CDR3 length: 15 residues. V lost 4 bases and J 5 bases, leaving 15 bases between the germline ends.

The chain has TRBV7-2 and TRBJ1-2, with D unclear. Looked up from germline, CDR1 is SGHTA and CDR2 is FQGNSA. This CDR3 contains 13 residues. V lost 1 base and J lost 8, with 11 bases in between. This CDR3 is CASSLGQKAGYTF. CDR3 sequence (DNA): TGTGCCAGCAGCTTAGGACAAAAGGCGGGCTACACCTTC.

This clonotype has just a few counts. J is TRBJ1-2 and V is TRBV5-1; 7 nucleotides match TRBD1. The CDR3 totals 15 residues. With 4 bases clipped from V and 8 bases from J, the junction kept 14 bases outside the gene matches. CDR1 is SGHRS and CDR2 is YFSETQ in the germline V gene. For the CDR3, the DNA is TGCGCCAGCAGCGCGTCCGGGACAGAATTTGGAGGCTACACCTTC. Protein product: CASSASGTEFGGYTF.

The rearrangement joins TRBV28 to TRBJ1-1, with D maybe TRBD1 (5 bases). The germline V gene has CDR1 MDHEN and CDR2 SYDVKM. The germline V and J ends were trimmed by 7 bases and 0 bases, with 9 bases remaining between them. This CDR3 is built from 13 residues. CDR3 in amino acids: CASTATVNTEAFF. The CDR3 DNA reads TGTGCCAGCACCGCGACAGTGAACACTGAAGCTTTCTTT.

In this sample, this clonotype turned up a few times. The chain recombines TRBV27 with TRBJ1-6, with a tentative D call TRBD1 (5 bases). CDR1 MNHEY and CDR2 SMNVEV come from the germline V gene (reference sequence). This CDR3 spans 15 amino acids. The germline V and J ends were trimmed by 6 bases and 4 bases, with 13 bases remaining between them. The CDR3 DNA reads TGTGCCAGCAGAAGCCGAGGACATTATAATTCACCCCTCCACTTT. It specifies CASRSRGHYNSPLHF.